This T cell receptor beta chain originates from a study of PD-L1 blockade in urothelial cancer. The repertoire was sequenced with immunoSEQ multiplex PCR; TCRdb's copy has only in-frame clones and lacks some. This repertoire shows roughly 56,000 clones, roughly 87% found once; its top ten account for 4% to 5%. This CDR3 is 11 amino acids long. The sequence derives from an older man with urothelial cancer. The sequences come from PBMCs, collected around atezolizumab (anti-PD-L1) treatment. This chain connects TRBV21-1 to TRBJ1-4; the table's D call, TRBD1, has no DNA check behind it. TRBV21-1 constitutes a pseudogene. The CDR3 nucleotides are TGTGCCAGCAACATTAATGAAAAACTGTTTTTT. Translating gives CASNINEKLFF.